This T cell receptor beta chain was observed in a study of cytomegalovirus exposure and HLA in healthy donors. Study-level background: A prior study identified approximately 120 million unique TCR beta sequences from 180 million or so T cells.

With 60 Vbeta and 13 Jbeta primers, the PCR was carried out. TCRdb's copy holds only in-frame clones and misses some; the assay was immunoSEQ multiplex PCR. The specimen's table records about 70,000 clones. Study-wide points: V- and J-gene trimming of TCR beta was linked (in a later analysis) to a missense DCLRE1C variant.

For this clone: Its cognate antigen is unknown.

Healthy bone marrow donors made up the donor group. In nominal health when sampled, donors likely had unrecorded immune exposures nonetheless. Germline assignment: CDR1 KGHSH and CDR2 LQKENI. The CDR3 length is 15 residues. J gave up 3 bases and V 6 bases, and 10 bases lay outside the gene matches. The rearrangement joins TRBV18 to TRBJ1-2, with 7 bases identical to TRBD1. The sequenced material came from PBMCs. The origin of this receptor is a female donor in good health and CMV-seropositive. Here the CDR3 DNA reads TGTGCCAGCTCTCAAACGACAGGGATCCACTATGGCTACACCTTC. Its translation: CASSQTTGIHYGYTF.